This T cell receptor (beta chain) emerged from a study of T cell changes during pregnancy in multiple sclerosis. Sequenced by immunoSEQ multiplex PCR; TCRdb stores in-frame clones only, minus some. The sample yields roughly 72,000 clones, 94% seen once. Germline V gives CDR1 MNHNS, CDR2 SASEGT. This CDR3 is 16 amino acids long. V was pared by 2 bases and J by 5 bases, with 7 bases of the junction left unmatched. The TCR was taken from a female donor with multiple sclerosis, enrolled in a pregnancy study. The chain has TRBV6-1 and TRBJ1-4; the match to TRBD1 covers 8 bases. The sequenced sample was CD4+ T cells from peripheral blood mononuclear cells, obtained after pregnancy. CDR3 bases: TGTGCCAGCAGTGAATCGGGGGGACAGGTGAATGAAAAACTGTTTTTT. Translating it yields CASSESGGQVNEKLFF.